These T cell receptor beta chains were read from a single sample in a study of vaccination effects on CD4 cells after COVID-19. The assay was immunoSEQ multiplex PCR, and TCRdb's table has in-frame clones only and misses some. Of roughly 57,000 clones listed, roughly 77% are singletons. Their specific antigens are unknown. The source material was CD4+ T cells from PBMCs cultured with HIV peptides, sampled before COVID-19 vaccination. The receptor source for this set is a human donor who had a prior SARS-CoV-2 infection. Each CDR3 is given with its conserved first and last residue. The order of the fields is CDR3 length, V gene, J gene, D gene, CDR3 protein. D genes are given only for firm matches.

length: 15; V: TRBV7-9; J: TRBJ2-7; D: TRBD1; CDR3: CASSDRQGTLLEQYF
length: 16; V: TRBV11-3; J: TRBJ2-2; D: TRBD2; CDR3: CASSLVAGAVTGELFF
length: 15; V: TRBV7-9; J: TRBJ1-2; D: NA; CDR3: CASSSSLIANYGYTF
length: 13; V: TRBV14; J: TRBJ2-2; D: NA; CDR3: CASSQDPTGELFF
length: 13; V: TRBV18; J: TRBJ1-1; D: TRBD1; CDR3: CASSAWTGTEAFF
length: 16; V: TRBV7-9; J: TRBJ2-3; D: TRBD2; CDR3: CASSPRGLANTDTQYF
length: 11; V: TRBV6-2/TRBV6-3; J: TRBJ2-3; D: NA; CDR3: CASSQSDTQYF
length: 15; V: TRBV6-6; J: TRBJ1-3; D: NA; CDR3: CASSYTGSSGNTIYF
length: 18; V: TRBV20-1; J: TRBJ2-1; D: TRBD2; CDR3: CSASSHVYWLAGTNEQFF
length: 15; V: TRBV5-1; J: TRBJ1-1; D: NA; CDR3: CASSLILGPNTEAFF
length: 10; V: TRBV12-3/TRBV12-4; J: TRBJ2-5; D: NA; CDR3: CASSRETQYF
length: 13; V: TRBV19; J: TRBJ1-6; D: NA; CDR3: CASSAISNSPLHF
length: 12; V: TRBV3-1/TRBV3-2; J: TRBJ1-2; D: TRBD1; CDR3: CASSHRQGSYTF
length: 15; V: TRBV25-1; J: TRBJ1-1; D: NA; CDR3: CASRSLGGEGTEAFF
length: 16; V: TRBV5-4; J: TRBJ2-5; D: TRBD1; CDR3: CASSAPPGQGDETQYF
length: 13; V: TRBV5-3; J: TRBJ1-2; D: NA; CDR3: CARSLVPFYGYTF
length: 14; V: TRBV7-2; J: TRBJ2-1; D: TRBD1; CDR3: CASSLGTGADEQFF
length: 13; V: TRBV6-5; J: TRBJ1-5; D: NA; CDR3: CASSYSAAQPQHF
length: 12; V: TRBV14; J: TRBJ2-7; D: NA; CDR3: CASSPKGSRKYF
length: 13; V: TRBV24-1; J: TRBJ2-1; D: NA; CDR3: CATARGGSNEQFF
length: 12; V: TRBV7-2; J: TRBJ1-2; D: NA; CDR3: CASSLDDRGYTF
length: 12; V: TRBV19; J: TRBJ2-7; D: NA; CDR3: CASGTPTYEQYF
length: 12; V: TRBV12-3/TRBV12-4; J: TRBJ1-1; D: NA; CDR3: CASSPGYTEAFF
length: 14; V: TRBV27; J: TRBJ2-3; D: NA; CDR3: CASSLVGYTDTQYF
length: 12; V: TRBV12-3/TRBV12-4; J: TRBJ2-7; D: NA; CDR3: CASSLALYEQYF
length: 14; V: TRBV6-5; J: TRBJ2-7; D: NA; CDR3: CASSSRNWSYEQYF
length: 14; V: TRBV7-3; J: TRBJ2-2; D: TRBD1; CDR3: CASSSGQGNGELFF
length: 17; V: TRBV7-3; J: TRBJ2-7; D: TRBD2; CDR3: CASSLVGGREDYDEQYF
length: 14; V: TRBV11-1; J: TRBJ1-6; D: NA; CDR3: CASSPQPSNSPLHF